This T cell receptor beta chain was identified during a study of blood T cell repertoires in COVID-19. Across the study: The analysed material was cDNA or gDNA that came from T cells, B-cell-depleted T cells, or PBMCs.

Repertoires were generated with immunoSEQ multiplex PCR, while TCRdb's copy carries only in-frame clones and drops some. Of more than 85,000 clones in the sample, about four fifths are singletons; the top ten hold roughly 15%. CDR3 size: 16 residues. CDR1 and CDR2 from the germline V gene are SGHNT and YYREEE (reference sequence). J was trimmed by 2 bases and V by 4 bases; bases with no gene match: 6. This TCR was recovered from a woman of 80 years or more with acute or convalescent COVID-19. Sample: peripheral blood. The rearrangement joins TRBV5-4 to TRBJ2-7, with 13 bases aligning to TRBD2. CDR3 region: CASSPGLAGDAYEQYF. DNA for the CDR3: TGTGCCAGCAGCCCTGGACTAGCGGGGGATGCCTACGAGCAGTACTTC.